These T cell receptor beta chains were read from a single sample in a study of blood T cell repertoires in COVID-19. Measured with immunoSEQ multiplex PCR; TCRdb has only the in-frame clones, and not every one. The data show 270,000 or so clones, approximately 91% seen once. Sequenced: peripheral blood. The receptors originated from a middle-aged woman who had recovered from COVID-19. The CDR3 runs from the conserved cysteine through the conserved F or W. A D gene is named only where the DNA matches it firmly. The size entry is marked missing in some rows and otherwise reads once, few, many or a size class.

cdr3_nt cdr3_aa clone_size j_call d_call v_call
TGCGCCAGCAGCTTGGGGGCTAGCGGGGCCGGGGAGCTGTTTTTT CASSLGASGAGELFF NA TRBJ2-2 TRBD2 TRBV5-1
TGTGCCAGCAGCGTAGAGGGACTAGCGGGCGGTGAGCAGTTCTTC CASSVEGLAGGEQFF NA TRBJ2-1 TRBD2 TRBV9
TGTGCCAGCAGCGTCGAAGGACAGGGACTTGGAAACACCATATATTTT CASSVEGQGLGNTIYF NA TRBJ1-3 TRBD1 TRBV9
TGTGCCAGCAGCGAGACTAGCGGGGGAATCTCCTACGAGCAGTACTTC CASSETSGGISYEQYF NA TRBJ2-7 TRBD2 TRBV11-2
TGTGCCAGCAGCTTGCACTTTGGGCCTCTCGCCTATGGCTACACCTTC CASSLHFGPLAYGYTF once TRBJ1-2 NA TRBV5-4
TGTGCCAGCTCCCTAGGCAGCGGGACTTACAATGAGCAGTTCTTC CASSLGSGTYNEQFF NA TRBJ2-1 TRBD2 TRBV18
TGTGCCAGCAGTTTATCCAGGGGCACATATGGCTACACCTTC CASSLSRGTYGYTF NA TRBJ1-2 NA TRBV27
TGTGCCAGCAGTTTGGCCTCCCTTTTCGACACAGATACGCAGTATTTT CASSLASLFDTDTQYF NA TRBJ2-3 NA TRBV28
TGTGCCAGCAGTTACACGCCCGACGGGAGGGGGCAGTTCTTC CASSYTPDGRGQFF NA TRBJ2-1 TRBD2 TRBV28
TGTGCCAGCAGCCAAGCACAAAACTATGGCTACACCTTC CASSQAQNYGYTF once TRBJ1-2 NA TRBV14
TGTGCCAGCAGCCGTGGGGCCAACGTCCTGACTTTC CASSRGANVLTF once TRBJ2-6 NA TRBV7-9
TGTGCCAGCACCTCGACAGTAGGCTCCACTGAAGCTTTCTTT CASTSTVGSTEAFF few TRBJ1-1 NA TRBV28
TGTGCCAGCAGTTACCCCGACAGGGGTTCCTACGAGCAGTACTTC CASSYPDRGSYEQYF NA TRBJ2-7 TRBD1 TRBV6-5
TGTGCCAGCAGCTTAAGCGGGAGCTGGACCGGGGAGCTGTTTTTT CASSLSGSWTGELFF NA TRBJ2-2 TRBD2 TRBV7-3
TGTGCCAGCAGTCCCCGGGACAGGGTCGCTGGAAACACCATATATTTT CASSPRDRVAGNTIYF NA TRBJ1-3 TRBD1 TRBV28
TGCGCCAGCAGCCGATCCCGGGAGTCGGCCGGGGAGCTGTTTTTT CASSRSRESAGELFF once TRBJ2-2 NA TRBV4-1
TGTGCCAGCAGCATCGACCTGGGACACTCCTACGAGCAGTACTTC CASSIDLGHSYEQYF NA TRBJ2-7 NA TRBV27
TGTGCCAGCAGAAATAGGGGGATGACCGGGGAGCTGTTTTTT CASRNRGMTGELFF NA TRBJ2-2 NA TRBV5-4
TGTGCCAGCAGCCTGGGCAGGAGCACAGATACGCAGTATTTT CASSLGRSTDTQYF NA TRBJ2-3 NA TRBV5-6
TGCGCCAGCAGCACCGGACAGGGGCATGAGCAGTTCTTC CASSTGQGHEQFF NA TRBJ2-1 TRBD1 TRBV5-1
TGTGCCAGCAGCCAAGATACGGGCGGGCTGGCGTACAATGAGCAGTTCTTC CASSQDTGGLAYNEQFF NA TRBJ2-1 NA TRBV14
TGTGCCAGCAGCTATCCGTCGTTCCATGAGCAGTTCTTC CASSYPSFHEQFF NA TRBJ2-1 NA TRBV12-3/TRBV12-4
TGTGCCAGCAATCGAGAAACTGAAGCTTTCTTT CASNRETEAFF few TRBJ1-1 NA TRBV28
TGTGCCTGGGGTATGGAGACCCAGTACTTC CAWGMETQYF NA TRBJ2-5 NA TRBV30
TGTGCCAGCAGCTCAGGGACAGGGGGCGAGCAGTACTTC CASSSGTGGEQYF NA TRBJ2-7 TRBD1 TRBV7-3
TGTGCCAGCAGTGAAGACGCCGGGAGCACAGATACGCAGTATTTT CASSEDAGSTDTQYF NA TRBJ2-3 NA TRBV2
TGTGCCAGCAGCTTAGTCGAGACCGGGGAGCTGTTTTTT CASSLVETGELFF NA TRBJ2-2 NA TRBV7-2
TGTGCCAGCAACCCCTCGGGACAGGGAGTAGGGAAACTGTTTTTT CASNPSGQGVGKLFF NA TRBJ1-4 TRBD1 TRBV6-5
TGTGCCAGCAGCCTAGACAGGGGAGATACGCAGTATTTT CASSLDRGDTQYF NA TRBJ2-3 TRBD1 TRBV7-6
TGTGCCAGCACCAGAGGGGAGGGGCGGTCCGCAGATACGCAGTATTTT CASTRGEGRSADTQYF NA TRBJ2-3 TRBD2 TRBV11-2
TGTGCCAGCAGCCAAGAGGGAGGGTACAATGAGCAGTTCTTC CASSQEGGYNEQFF NA TRBJ2-1 TRBD2 TRBV3-1/TRBV3-2
TGTGCCTGGAGTGCTCTCGGACTAGCGACCGGGGAGCTGTTTTTT CAWSALGLATGELFF NA TRBJ2-2 TRBD2 TRBV30
TGTGCCAGCAGCTTATTGCGGGGGGACTACGAGCAGTACTTC CASSLLRGDYEQYF NA TRBJ2-7 TRBD2 TRBV7-2
TGCGCCAGCAGTGATGGACAGGGGGTCTCTGGGGCCAACGTCCTGACTTTC CASSDGQGVSGANVLTF NA TRBJ2-6 TRBD1 TRBV5-1
TGCGCCAGCAGCCAAGATAGGGGACTAGGCCTGGAGAATGAGCAGTTCTTC CASSQDRGLGLENEQFF NA TRBJ2-1 TRBD2 TRBV4-1
TGTGCCAGCAGCTTAGGCGGGACGGGGGAAAAACTGTTTTTT CASSLGGTGEKLFF NA TRBJ1-4 NA TRBV7-8
TGTGCCAGCAGCTCCATAGGGGGTCCCCTTAGCAATCAGCCCCAGCATTTT CASSSIGGPLSNQPQHF few TRBJ1-5 NA TRBV7-2
TGTGCCAGCGGTCTCGGGAGTGGGCAAGAGACCCAGTACTTC CASGLGSGQETQYF NA TRBJ2-5 NA TRBV7-9
TGTGCCAGCAGCCAAGGACTTGGCGGGCCAAGAGATACGCAGTATTTT CASSQGLGGPRDTQYF NA TRBJ2-3 NA TRBV3-1/TRBV3-2
TGTGCCAGCGGAACACAGGGGGTTGGGGCTGAAGCTTTCTTT CASGTQGVGAEAFF NA TRBJ1-1 TRBD1 TRBV19
TGCGCCAGCAGCTTGGCCTCGGGGTCTGGCTACGAGCAGTACTTC CASSLASGSGYEQYF many TRBJ2-7 NA TRBV5-1
TGCAGCGTCGTTATTATCGGGACAGGGGGTAACTACGAGCAGTACTTC CSVVIIGTGGNYEQYF NA TRBJ2-7 TRBD1 TRBV29-1
TGTGCCACTTGGAGGGCCCTCTCCCATGAGCAGTTCTTC CATWRALSHEQFF NA TRBJ2-1 NA TRBV14
TGTGCCTGGAGTGGCCTACGAGGCGAGCAGTACTTC CAWSGLRGEQYF NA TRBJ2-7 NA TRBV30
TGTGCCAGCAGCCTAGGGGGAGCGGGAGGCCAGGAGACCCAGTACTTC CASSLGGAGGQETQYF NA TRBJ2-5 TRBD2 TRBV7-2
TGTGCCAGCAGCTTAACAGCGGACCACAATGAGCAGTTCTTC CASSLTADHNEQFF NA TRBJ2-1 NA TRBV7-9
TGTGCCAGCAGCCTCGACCCAGGGGGCCTTGGAAACACCATATATTTT CASSLDPGGLGNTIYF NA TRBJ1-3 TRBD1 TRBV7-2